This T cell receptor (beta chain) was identified in a study of human T cells and chemical hapten exposure. Study-wide context: The sensitizing agent was 2% DPC, placed on approximately 2 cm by approximately 2 cm of upper inner arm skin. Each patch test put 0.01% DPC on the upper back, and results were read at 6 days. General study points: Sensitizing with DPC caused no change in TCRs above 1 in 1000 frequency.

This clonotype showed up many times. Its antigen is not identified. Germline loops: CDR1 LGHNA, CDR2 YNFKEQ. The V and J ends lost 0 bases and 5 bases, in that order; junction bases with no gene match: 10. The CDR3 has 18 residues. TCRdb processed the RACE reads anew with MiXCR; each CDR3 protein has one entry. In the table there are roughly 360,000 distinct CDR3 sequences, 4.8% of which are singletons. Stated time point: patch test 1, 2 weeks after DPC sensitization. Treatment specified: therapeutic diphenylcyclopropenone sensitization with weekly scalp DPC. Prior to each patch test being applied, blood was drawn.

The V and J genes are TRBV4-2 and TRBJ2-2, with 9 bases aligning to TRBD2. The specimen was whole blood, collected in connection with sensitization to the hapten diphenylcyclopropenone (DPC). The source is a woman between 45 and 65 years old with alopecia areata. Some clones in this sample may be carry-over from other donors' samples. CDR3 nucleotide sequence: TGTGCCAGCAGCCAAGATAGGGCTAGCGGGGAGGGAACCGGGGAGCTGTTTTTT. Translation gives CASSQDRASGEGTGELFF.